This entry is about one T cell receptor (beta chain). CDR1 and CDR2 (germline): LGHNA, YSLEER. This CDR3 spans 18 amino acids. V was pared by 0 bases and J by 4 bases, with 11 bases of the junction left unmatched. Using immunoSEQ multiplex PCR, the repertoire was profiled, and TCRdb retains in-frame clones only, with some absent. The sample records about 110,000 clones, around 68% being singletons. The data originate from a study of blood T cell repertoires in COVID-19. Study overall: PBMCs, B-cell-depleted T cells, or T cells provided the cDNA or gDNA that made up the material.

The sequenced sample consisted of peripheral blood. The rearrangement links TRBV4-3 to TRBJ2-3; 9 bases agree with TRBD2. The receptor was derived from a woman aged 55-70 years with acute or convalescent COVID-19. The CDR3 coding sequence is TGCGCCAGCAGCCAAGATCTGTCGGCGCGGGGGGGCTCAGATACGCAGTATTTT. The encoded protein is CASSQDLSARGGSDTQYF.